The present TCR beta chain was sequenced within a study of early stage breast cancer tumors (dated by TCRdb to 2016 to 2017). Some background on the complete study: Of the approximately 16 invasive breast tumors, roughly 13 were found to be estrogen receptor-positive, progesterone receptor-positive and HER2-negative. Across all samples, some 2.8 million templates representing nearly 1,100,000 unique clonotypes were detected. Of the approximately twelve ER+/PR+/HER2- tumors, eight were classified as invasive ductal carcinomas and four as invasive lobular carcinomas. On average, each sample got approximately 10-fold read coverage.

The study profiled bulk TCR beta-chain repertoires in matched peripheral blood, tumor and adjacent normal breast tissue taken from approximately 15 patients with early-stage breast cancer. Before surgery, whole blood (roughly 5-11 mL) was collected into EDTA tubes and processed within 2 hours. Ficoll-Paque centrifugation in SepMate-50 tubes was used to isolate peripheral blood mononuclear cells. For storage in liquid nitrogen, PBMCs were cryopreserved as aliquots of about 1.9 to 4 million cells in around 90% FBS with 10% DMSO. Genomic DNA was extracted with the Qiagen AllPrep DNA/RNA Mini kit. The CDR3 starts with the cysteine, ends with the phenylalanine, and has 14 residues. Only the CDR3 DNA stays, 42 bases, in frame from base 1. CDR1 and CDR2 were assigned from the germline V gene (reference sequence) as SGHNT and YYREEE. V lost 4 bases and J lost 1 base, and the count of bases not matched to a germline gene is 2.

Each sample was amplified as two independent genomic DNA replicates: roughly 0.5 ug for blood and about 1.4 ug for tumor or normal breast. Following the manufacturer's instructions, the ImmunoSeq Intro kit was used to carry out TCRB sequencing on genomic DNA. The multiplex PCR ran for around 30 cycles using proprietary primers and spike-in control sequences for absolute quantification. An 87-bp fragment spanning the CDR3 and flanking V and J genes was sequenced with single-end 150-bp reads. Seven samples, each with two replicates, were multiplexed per lane of an Illumina MiSeq using version 3.0 chemistry. Concerning the study's data processing: The vendor's proprietary pipeline processed the raw data and merged both replicates into a single result for each sample. Clonotypes were defined as productive rearrangements sharing the V-gene family, CDR3 amino acid sequence and J-gene segment. Clonality was calculated as 1 minus the normalized Shannon entropy (Pielou evenness) of TCRB abundances. T cell density was estimated as total templates divided by the number of input cells, with the number of input cells inferred from the DNA input amount. Recon with default parameters was used to estimate total repertoire diversity and clonality. Tumor-enriched clonotypes were defined as having over 0.1% abundance in tumor and at least 32-fold higher abundance than in normal breast. Held by TCRdb, this immuneACCESS table contains in-frame sequences only and omits some clones. Under half of the omission traces to an unresolved V gene where checked; the cause of the rest is unknown. Clone size and V and J calls were adopted from that table, with D and trimming inferred from the DNA. Within this sample are fewer than 50,000 clones, with 70% to 80% of them counted one time only. Roughly 7.2% of the sample is in the top ten clones.

Findings and caveats that apply to the study as a whole: Greater similarity was observed between blood and normal breast repertoires than between blood and tumor repertoires, and tumor was distinguished from normal in most of the 16 patients when each tissue was compared with blood. Bulk genomic DNA sequencing of unsorted cells missed chain pairing and functional markers such as CD4, CD8 and FOXP3. Tumors showed about 2.5-fold higher T cell density and higher clonality than adjacent normal breast tissue. The small cohort size prevented analysis by tumor subtype. Enriched TCRB sequences shared across patients were found to be mostly commonly generated sequences that were unlikely to play an important role in the tumor microenvironment.

In this sample, this clone turned up a few times. Its antigen target is currently unknown. Base quality data are lacking; no much larger clone is found one base away. This sequence originates from a person between 45 and 65 years old with breast cancer. This chain is built from TRBV5-4 and TRBJ1-1; the central 9 bases match TRBD1. Material for sequencing was blood. The bases read TGTGCCAGCAGCCGACAGGGGGGGAACACTGAAGCTTTCTTT. Translated, it reads CASSRQGGNTEAFF.